Given below is one T cell receptor (beta chain) in context. Its antigen specificity is not known. No base quality values were provided; no much bigger clone lies one nucleotide off. Libraries came from 5' RACE. Sequencing took place on an Illumina HiSeq 2000. Template switching introduced a universal primer binding site; the final cDNA contained a unique molecular identifier, enabling accurate counting of TCR cDNA molecules. Specific primers in the conserved constant-segment region were used to synthesize first-strand cDNA for the TCR alpha and beta chains. Each cDNA library was double barcoded, with a SMART-Mk sample barcode plus Illumina barcodes, to control for contamination. TruSeq adapter sequences along with Illumina sample barcodes were introduced in two successive PCR steps. The Illumina HiSeq platform was used with custom primers to sequence TCR alpha and beta cDNA libraries. As for the original processing: Unique molecular identifiers were extracted from raw reads with MiGEC, and CDR3 positions were determined with MiXCR. For each individual, recombination models were inferred using an EM algorithm with the repgenHMM and IGoR tools. The analysis of shared clonotypes was done with the tcR package in R, with sharing normalized by the product of cloneset sizes. To study raw recombination without the effects of thymic and clonal selection, out-of-frame nonproductive sequences were analyzed. TCRdb's own reprocessing of the public reads used fastp at Q25 and MiXCR and kept productive beta chains. All rows with the same CDR3 protein become a single entry with the most common DNA and genes. For this entry, the V and J calls and clone size follow TCRdb and not the study's own pipeline. Counted in this sample were 600,000 to 700,000 distinct CDR3 sequences; 21% of them appeared once. The top ten constitute 4% to 5.5% of the sample.

Every donor was a healthy Caucasian. Three pairs of female monozygotic twins, all aged roughly 18 to 30 years, made up the twin cohort. The RNA used for TCR libraries was isolated from peripheral blood mononuclear cells. The data originate from a study of identical twins listed by TCRdb under 2016. Study-wide context: To test whether fetal clonotypes persist, the study used deep sequencing on TCR alpha and beta repertoires from monozygotic twins, unrelated adults of various ages, and cord blood. Replicate twin experiments were performed at different times using different library preparation protocols to rule out contamination.

CDR1 MNHEY and CDR2 SMNVEV were looked up in the germline V gene (reference sequence). The CDR3 starts with the cysteine, ends with the phenylalanine, and has 17 residues. The retained sequence is limited to the CDR3, 51 bases, with the frame set at the first base. The junction shows trimming of 4 bases on V and 0 bases on J, and the gene matches do not reach 8 bases of it. General study outcomes and caveats: Zero-insertion analyses could be partly confounded by invariant T cells such as MAIT and iNKT, although diverse VJ usage argued against such confounding for most clonotypes. In monozygotic twins, recombination models systematically underestimated out-of-frame TCR alpha sharing, but the models matched the sharing seen between unrelated individuals. Because the same donors could not be followed over many years, the conclusions depended on cross-sectional statistical analysis. Fewer insertions were carried by abundant cord blood beta clonotypes, a similar but weaker trend appeared in young adult naive repertoires, and no such trend appeared in memory repertoires. Out-of-frame TCR alpha sequences shared between twins showed an excess of low generation-probability sequences compared with coincidental sharing between unrelated individuals. The excess sharing between twins in beta out-of-frame sequences was weaker because fewer shared sequences reduced the signal-to-noise ratio.

This same sample was also part of a study on T cells expressing NK-cell markers. The second study also describes: TCR beta-chain repertoires were profiled in sorted CD3+CD56+NKG2C+, CD3+CD56+NKG2C- and CD3+CD56-NKG2C+ T-cell subsets from roughly eight donors. Seven of the eight sequenced donors were HCMV-seropositive and one was HCMV-seronegative. In several experiments an anti-gammadeltaTCR antibody was added to restrict sorting to alphabetaTCR-expressing T cells. For over five donors, the dominant CD3+CD56+NKG2C+ clonotypes were among the top 10 CD8+ clonotypes and accounted for about 1.0-7.0% of CD8+ T cells. Those dominant clonotypes were again the most abundant among CD3+CD56-NKG2C+ cells in a handful of donors, at about 25-60.1%. It remained unclear whether the expanded NKG2C-expressing T cell clones were specific for HCMV antigens. The eight sequenced donors were randomly selected healthy volunteers, three men and five women. HCMV serostatus was determined by detecting HCMV-specific IgG in serum with a commercial ELISA kit. Bulk peripheral blood T-cell repertoires were additionally sequenced from unsorted PBMC for over 5 donors. Reads were demultiplexed and grouped by UMI with MIGEC, and clonotypes were assembled and quantified with MiTCR. To exclude erroneous sequences, any TCR cDNA sequence not supported by at least two reads was discarded. Downstream repertoire analysis used the tcR package, and clonotypes were matched across fractions by CDR3 nucleotide sequence plus V segment. Antigen specificity was annotated against VDJdb with VDJmatch, allowing one amino acid substitution in CDR3.

This TCR came from a woman aged 18-29 years in good health. The sample was PBMCs. The receptor chain draws on TRBV27 and TRBJ1-1, with 10 bases aligning to TRBD1. The bases are TGTGCCAGCAGTTCCCCGACAGGGGGCCGGATGAACACTGAAGCTTTCTTT. Translated, this is CASSSPTGGRMNTEAFF.